This T cell receptor (beta chain) comes out of a study of blood T cell repertoires in COVID-19. Across the study: Both acute and convalescent COVID-19 samples were obtained from the United States, Italy and Spain. The cDNA or gDNA used as material had been derived from T cells, B-cell-depleted T cells, or PBMCs.

In the authors' workflow: Estimates of nucleated cell counts were drawn from the amplification of reference gene primers. Data came from immunoSEQ multiplex PCR; TCRdb stores just in-frame clones and leaves some out. The V and J calls and clone size were taken over from that table, and D and trimming were inferred from the DNA. The table has around 240,000 clones, about 79% seen once. Input material: peripheral blood. This sequence originates from a woman aged 40-49 years who had recovered from COVID-19.

The CDR3 is CASSLAQGGYTF. The CDR3 DNA sequence: TGTGCCAGCAGCTTAGCACAGGGAGGCTACACCTTC. V and J are TRBV7-2 and TRBJ1-2, with D maybe TRBD1 (6 bases). The CDR3 consists of 12 residues. Germline assignment: CDR1 SGHTA and CDR2 FQGNSA. The V and J ends lost 0 bases and 8 bases respectively, with 7 bases between them.